These 17 T cell receptor beta chains were all obtained from the same sample, sequenced in a study of T cells after yellow fever vaccination. Via MiXCR, TCRdb re-called the 5' RACE reads, giving one row per CDR3 protein. The top ten clones hold approximately 19% of a sample with some 320,000 distinct CDR3 sequences, roughly 4.3% of them seen once. Sample: PBMCs, taken 15 days after the yellow fever booster vaccination. These receptors all come from a man aged 18 to 29 who received the YFV17D yellow fever vaccine.

This clonotype was seen a handful of times. The chain recombines TRBV12-3 or TRBV12-4 with TRBJ2-5, with D maybe TRBD2 (8 bases). This CDR3 comprises 15 residues. Trimming took 6 bases from V and 5 from J, leaving 19 bases between them. CDR3: CASSLQTGTRETQYF. In nucleotides, the CDR3 is TGTGCCAGCAGCCTTCAGACAGGGACTAGGGAGACCCAGTACTTC.

This clonotype has at least ten counts. The CDR3 sequence: CASSAGGESGNTIYF. CDR3 bases: TGTGCCAGCAGCGCGGGGGGGGAGTCTGGAAACACCATATATTTT. This chain links TRBV7-6 with TRBJ1-3, with a tentative D call TRBD1 (5 bases). Germline assignment: CDR1 SGHVS and CDR2 FNYEAQ. The V and J ends lost 5 bases and 1 base respectively, with 12 bases between them. The CDR3 extends over 15 amino acids. The variable domain in full, completed from reference TRBV7-6 and TRBJ1-3, reads GAGVSQSPRYKVTKRGQDVALRCDPISGHVSLYWYRQALGQGPEFLTYFNYEAQQDKSGLPNDRFSAERPEGSISTLTIQRTEQRDSAMYRCASSAGGESGNTIYFGEGSWLTVV.

There are many counts of this clonotype. This sequence joins TRBV7-6 and TRBJ2-6; D remains ambiguous. The CDR3 sequence is 16 residues long. Germline CDR1 is SGHVS and CDR2 is FNYEAQ. V shed 2 bases and J shed 0 bases, with 8 bases lying between them. The CDR3 loop reads CASSLSVPSGANVLTF. CDR3 DNA sequence: TGTGCCAGCAGCTTATCGGTCCCCTCTGGGGCCAACGTCCTGACTTTC.

The chain joins TRBV6-5 to TRBJ2-6; maybe TRBD1 (6 bases). In germline, CDR1 is MNHEY, CDR2 SVGAGI. The CDR3 runs 16 residues. With 6 bases removed from V and 5 bases from J, the gap between germline ends came to 17 bases. The CDR3 sequence is CASSITGNPRANVLTF. Here the CDR3 DNA reads TGTGCCAGCAGCATAACAGGGAACCCTCGGGCCAACGTCCTGACTTTC.

This chain joins TRBV28 and TRBJ2-5; 11 bases are shared with TRBD1. Germline-derived CDR1 and CDR2 are MDHEN and SYDVKM. This CDR3 spans 16 amino acids. V lost 4 bases and J lost 5; bases outside the gene matches: 9. Written as DNA, the CDR3 is TGTGCCAGCAGTTCCGGACAGGGGGCGCTTCTGGAGACCCAGTACTTC. Amino acids: CASSSGQGALLETQYF. Full variable domain (missing parts from reference TRBV28 and TRBJ2-5): DVKVTQSSRYLVKRTGEKVFLECVQDMDHENMFWYRQDPGLGLRLIYFSYDVKMKEKGDIPEGYSVSREKKERFSLILESASTNQTSMYLCASSSGQGALLETQYFGPGTRLLVL.

The chain joins TRBV6-4 to TRBJ2-2, with TRBD2 identical over 14 bases. CDR1 is MRHNA and CDR2 is SNTAGT in the germline V gene. The V segment lost 7 bases and the J segment 0 bases; nucleotides outside the gene matches: 7. The CDR3 consists of 18 residues. CDR3 coding DNA: TGTGCCAGCACTATGACTAGCGGGGGGGACGCGAACACCGGGGAGCTGTTTTTT. Amino acids: CASTMTSGGDANTGELFF.

This clonotype was found a few times. The gene calls are TRBV29-1 and TRBJ2-1; D unclear. Deletions cut 1 base from V and 10 bases from J, with 14 bases between. The length of the CDR3 is 13 residues. Germline assignment: CDR1 SQVTM and CDR2 ANQGSEA. In nucleotides, the CDR3 is TGCAGCGTTGAAGGTCGACTCCAAGGCGAGCAGTTCTTC. The encoded protein is CSVEGRLQGEQFF.

The gene calls are TRBV7-2 and TRBJ1-5; D may be TRBD1 (5 bases). Deletions cut 2 bases from V and 5 bases from J, with 16 bases between. The CDR3 has 16 amino acids. Germline loops: CDR1 SGHTA, CDR2 FQGNSA. The CDR3 region is CASSLSTGTLYQPQHF. The DNA for the CDR3 is TGTGCCAGCAGCTTATCAACCGGGACCCTTTATCAGCCCCAGCATTTT.

The chain couples TRBV5-8 to TRBJ2-1; no clear D gene. CDR1 SGHTS and CDR2 YDEGEE come from the germline V gene. This CDR3 region has 15 residues. The V end was cut by 2 bases, the J end by 0 bases, with 9 bases between. This CDR3 reads CASSFRGISYNEQFF. The CDR3 region has the DNA TGTGCCAGCAGCTTTCGAGGCATCTCCTACAATGAGCAGTTCTTC.

The rearrangement uses TRBV12-3 or TRBV12-4 and TRBJ2-5; the match to TRBD1 covers 11 bases. Germline trimming cut 5 bases from V and 2 bases from J; bases unmatched to any gene: 10. The CDR3 extends over 17 amino acids. CDR3 in DNA: TGTGCCAGCAGTGAGGGGCCCGGGACAGGGGGACAAGAGACCCAGTACTTC. Translated: CASSEGPGTGGQETQYF.

A few counts support this clonotype. V and J are TRBV4-2 and TRBJ1-2, with 10 bases matching TRBD1. The CDR3 length is 13 residues. In germline, CDR1 is LGHNA, CDR2 YNFKEQ. After removal of 2 bases from V and 7 bases from J, the junction contained 1 base not matched to a gene. In DNA, the CDR3 is TGTGCCAGCAGCCAATGGGACAGGGGTGGCTACACCTTC. This encodes CASSQWDRGGYTF.

The chain uses TRBV7-2 and TRBJ2-3, with D possibly matching TRBD2 (6 bases). The V end was cut by 8 bases, the J end by 2 bases, with 17 bases between. CDR1 and CDR2 (germline): SGHTA, FQGNSA. The CDR3 extends over 15 amino acids. CDR3 residues: CASENGDSYTDTQYF. The CDR3 nucleotides read TGTGCCAGCGAAAATGGGGACTCTTACACAGATACGCAGTATTTT.

The CDR3 loop reads CASSLPIAPGLDTDTQYF. As DNA, the CDR3 is TGTGCCAGCAGCCTTCCGATAGCCCCGGGACTCGACACAGATACGCAGTATTTT. V usage is TRBV4-2 and J usage is TRBJ2-3; D may be TRBD2 (6 bases). Germline V lookup: CDR1 LGHNA, CDR2 YNFKEQ. The ends were cut back, 4 bases at V and 2 bases at J, with 22 bases in the middle. The CDR3 covers 18 residues.

This clonotype was counted between two and nine times. The V call is TRBV5-1, the J call TRBJ1-1; no clear D. This CDR3 contains 14 residues. V lost 6 bases, J lost 1 base, and 13 bases lay in between. Germline assignment: CDR1 SGHRS and CDR2 YFSETQ. CDR3 coding DNA: TGCGCCAGCAAGACCGAGGACGGGAACACTGAAGCTTTCTTT. It is translated as CASKTEDGNTEAFF.

This clonotype was seen more than once but under ten times. The rearrangement uses TRBV19 and TRBJ1-1; D remains unclear. V dropped 3 bases and J dropped 4 bases, with 12 bases sitting between them. Germline CDR1 LNHDA, CDR2 SQIVND (reference sequence). The CDR3 contains 14 residues. CDR3 sequence: CASSMDSRLTEAFF. In DNA form, the CDR3 reads TGTGCCAGTAGTATGGACTCAAGGCTCACTGAAGCTTTCTTT. The variable domain in full, completed from reference TRBV19 and TRBJ1-1, reads DGGITQSPKYLFRKEGQNVTLSCEQNLNHDAMYWYRQDPGQGLRLIYYSQIVNDFQKGDIAEGYSVSREKKESFPLTVTSAQKNPTAFYLCASSMDSRLTEAFFGQGTRLTVV.

In this sample, this clonotype turned up many times. The rearrangement links TRBV5-1 to TRBJ1-1; 7 bases fit TRBD1. The ends lost 4 bases at V and 4 bases at J; junction bases unmatched: 4. There are 13 residues in the CDR3. The germline CDR1 and CDR2 sequences are SGHRS and YFSETQ. In DNA, the CDR3 is TGCGCCAGCAGCAGGGGGCTTAGCACTGAAGCTTTCTTT. This codes for CASSRGLSTEAFF.

The table lists this clonotype with many counts. The gene calls are TRBV7-6 and TRBJ1-4, with 9 bases lining up with TRBD1. Germline assignment: CDR1 SGHVS and CDR2 FNYEAQ. The CDR3 totals 14 residues. V lost 5 bases, J lost 5 bases, and 3 bases stayed unmatched. CDR3 loop: CASSPTGGNEKLFF. CDR3 sequence (DNA): TGTGCCAGCAGCCCCACAGGGGGCAATGAAAAACTGTTTTTT.